These 14 T cell receptor beta chains came from one sample sequenced in a study of neurological immune-mediated disorders. TCRdb recomputed calls from the 5' RACE reads with MiXCR, one row per CDR3 protein. The data contain 35,000 to 40,000 distinct CDR3 sequences, 2.5% of them singletons. The sequenced material came from PBMCs. These receptors were taken from a man aged 45-60 years with multiple sclerosis.

This clonotype was recorded at least ten times. The chain combines TRBV12-3 or TRBV12-4 with TRBJ1-2, with 10 bases identical to TRBD1. J lost 4 bases, V lost 5 bases, and 4 bases had no gene match. The CDR3 is 14 amino acids. The CDR3 loop is CASSQDRGAYGYTF. In DNA, the CDR3 is TGTGCCAGCAGTCAGGACAGGGGGGCCTATGGCTACACCTTC.

This clonotype was observed many times. The CDR3 region is CASSLQTPNQPQHF. CDR3 in DNA: TGTGCCAGCAGTTTACAGACACCTAATCAGCCCCAGCATTTT. This sequence joins TRBV27 and TRBJ1-5; no clear D gene. With 2 bases removed from V and 4 bases from J, the gap between germline ends came to 9 bases. This CDR3 region has 14 residues. Germline loops: CDR1 MNHEY, CDR2 SMNVEV (reference sequence).

As concerns this clonotype: Just one base apart from a much larger clone, this may be a read error. The genes are TRBV10-3 and TRBJ2-1; tentatively, D is TRBD2 (5 bases). The CDR3 has 13 residues. The germline V and J ends were trimmed by 6 bases and 7 bases, with 13 bases remaining between them. Germline V gives CDR1 ENHRY, CDR2 SYGVKD. CDR3 DNA sequence: TGTGCCATCAGACGGGAAAGAGCAAATGAGCAGTTCTTC. Residues: CAIRRERANEQFF.

This clonotype was recorded many times. The genes are TRBV7-2 and TRBJ2-5; D not resolved. V dropped 0 bases and J dropped 0 bases, with 5 bases sitting between them. The CDR3 has 14 residues. Germline V gene sequence: CDR1 SGHTA, CDR2 FQGNSA. In nucleotides, the CDR3 is TGTGCCAGCAGCTTAGCTGGTAACCAAGAGACCCAGTACTTC. Residues: CASSLAGNQETQYF.

Many counts were recorded for this clonotype. The chain combines TRBV28 with TRBJ2-6; unclear D gene. Germline V gene data show CDR1 as MDHEN and CDR2 as SYDVKM. V was clipped by 2 bases and J by 0 bases, with 8 bases between them. The CDR3 has 16 amino acids. The DNA for the CDR3 is TGTGCCAGCAGTTTAGTGTTCAGCTCTGGGGCCAACGTCCTGACTTTC. It yields the protein CASSLVFSSGANVLTF.

This clonotype was recorded many times. The chain is built from TRBV18 and TRBJ2-1; either TRBD1 or TRBD2 may supply D (7 bases each). With 1 base removed from V and 4 bases from J, the gap between germline ends came to 14 bases. CDR3 length: 16 residues. Looked up from germline, CDR1 is KGHSH and CDR2 is LQKENI. The CDR3 DNA is TGTGCCAGCTCACCACGGCAGGGGGGGGCTTACAATGAGCAGTTCTTC. Its translation: CASSPRQGGAYNEQFF. Using reference TRBV18 and TRBJ2-1 for the parts outside the CDR3, the full variable domain is NAGVMQNPRHLVRRRGQEARLRCSPMKGHSHVYWYRQLPEEGLKFMVYLQKENIIDESGMPKERFSAEFPKEGPSILRIQQVVRGDSAAYFCASSPRQGGAYNEQFFGPGTRLTVL.

This clonotype appeared a few times. V and J are TRBV19 and TRBJ1-1; a possible D gene is TRBD1 (5 bases). CDR1 is LNHDA and CDR2 is SQIVND in the germline V gene (reference sequence). The CDR3 length is 15 residues. V was cut by 7 bases and J by 5 bases, with 20 bases left in between. CDR3 loop: CASTSLEAGGTEAFF. The CDR3 DNA sequence: TGTGCCAGTACCTCATTAGAGGCGGGGGGTACTGAAGCTTTCTTT.

At least ten counts were recorded for this clonotype. This chain uses TRBV21-1 with TRBJ1-6. TRBV21-1 is deemed a pseudogene. CDR3 length: 13 amino acids. The CDR3 sequence is CASSKNGNSPLNF. Written as DNA, the CDR3 is TGTGCCAGCAGTAAAAACGGTAATTCACCCCTCAACTTT.

This clonotype was observed at least ten times. The chain joins TRBV28 to TRBJ1-5; D not certain. The germline V and J ends were trimmed by 10 bases and 4 bases, with 14 bases remaining between them. The CDR3 is made up of 13 amino acids. The V gene's germline CDR1 is MDHEN and CDR2 SYDVKM. The CDR3, as DNA: TGTGCCACCAGCGCGGGTGGGAATCAGCCCCAGCATTTT. Amino acid sequence: CATSAGGNQPQHF.

This clonotype was detected many times. This chain uses TRBV27 with TRBJ2-7; tentatively, D is TRBD2 (5 bases). Germline CDR1 reads MNHEY; CDR2 reads SMNVEV (reference sequence). There are 13 residues in the CDR3. V lost 6 bases and J lost 2, with 11 bases in between. The chain's CDR3 is CASRARGPYEQYF. In DNA form, the CDR3 reads TGTGCCAGCAGGGCCCGGGGTCCCTACGAGCAGTACTTC.

This clonotype appeared many times. The V gene is TRBV7-2, the J gene TRBJ2-5; 8 nucleotides agree with TRBD1. CDR1 and CDR2 (germline): SGHTA, FQGNSA. This CDR3 has 13 residues. Trimming took 5 bases from V and 4 from J; bases not matched to a gene: 3. CDR3 residues: CASSRDRGETQYF. As DNA, the CDR3 is TGTGCCAGCAGCCGTGACAGGGGAGAGACCCAGTACTTC. The full variable domain, in which reference TRBV7-2 and TRBJ2-5 provide the parts outside the CDR3, is GAGVSQSPSNKVTEKGKDVELRCDPISGHTALYWYRQSLGQGLEFLIYFQGNSAPDKSGLPSDRFSAERTGGSVSTLTIQRTQQEDSAVYLCASSRDRGETQYFGPGTRLLVL.

The sample holds many counts of this clonotype. The chain employs TRBV28 and TRBJ2-5; possibly TRBD1 for D (5 bases). This CDR3 spans 14 amino acids. Between the trimmed V and J ends, which lost 2 bases and 4 bases, there was a span of 11 bases. Germline assignment: CDR1 MDHEN and CDR2 SYDVKM. This CDR3 is CASSLTRALETQYF. CDR3 DNA: TGTGCCAGCAGTTTAACCAGGGCCTTAGAGACCCAGTACTTC.

Many counts were recorded for this clonotype. This sequence joins TRBV25-1 and TRBJ2-2; D is ambiguous. The germline gives CDR1 MGHDK, CDR2 SYGVNS. V was pared by 5 bases and J by 0 bases, with 4 bases between. This CDR3 has 13 amino acids. The CDR3 protein is CASSSANTGELFF. Written as DNA, the CDR3 is TGTGCCAGCAGTAGCGCGAACACCGGGGAGCTGTTTTTT.

This clonotype was recorded at least ten times. This chain links TRBV7-2 with TRBJ2-3; unclear D gene. Trimming cost V 2 bases and J 3 bases, with 15 bases left between them. The CDR3 is 16 amino acids. CDR1 is SGHTA, CDR2 FQGNSA, per germline. This chain's CDR3 is CASSLRQAARTDTQYF. In DNA form, the CDR3 reads TGTGCCAGCAGCTTAAGGCAGGCTGCACGTACAGATACGCAGTATTTT.